The text below deals with one TCR beta chain. Other DNA sequences within the sample encode an identical CDR3. The sample is drawn from a study of blood T cell repertoires in COVID-19. Study summary: COVID-19 samples collected from the United States, Italy and Spain covered acute and convalescent phases. PBMCs, B-cell-depleted T cells, or T cells were the source of the cDNA or gDNA that made up the material.

Generated by immunoSEQ multiplex PCR, the TCRdb table keeps only in-frame clones and is missing some. The sample yields about 180,000 clones, about 79% seen once. Germline V gene data show CDR1 as SGHVS and CDR2 as FNYEAQ. Trimming cost V 1 base and J 1 base, with 5 bases left between them. CDR3 length equals 14 residues. The recovered donors of Cohort 3 showed two negative PCRs, clearance, or symptom resolution. The clonotype originates from a man aged 50 or older who had recovered from COVID-19. The chain carries TRBV7-6 and TRBJ1-3; the D is unclear. Specimen: PBMCs or T cells enriched from blood (not recorded which). The CDR3 DNA is TGTGCCAGCAGCTTAGGGAGTTCTGGAAACACCATATATTTT. Translated, it gives CASSLGSSGNTIYF. Using reference TRBV7-6 and TRBJ1-3 for the parts outside the CDR3, the full variable domain is GAGVSQSPRYKVTKRGQDVALRCDPISGHVSLYWYRQALGQGPEFLTYFNYEAQQDKSGLPNDRFSAERPEGSISTLTIQRTEQRDSAMYRCASSLGSSGNTIYFGEGSWLTVV.